Shown below are 23 T cell receptor beta chains from a single sample sequenced in a study of T-cell memory formation after mild COVID-19. TCRdb fed the 5' RACE reads into MiXCR, producing one record per CDR3 protein. The table has approximately 450,000 distinct CDR3 sequences, about 20% seen once. The sample comprised PBMCs or a T cell subset sorted from them (not recorded which). These receptors came from an adult woman who had mild COVID-19 (a few samples of this study predate the infection). Cell type and time point are not known.

The V and J genes are TRBV5-4 and TRBJ2-5; 8 nucleotides agree with TRBD2. The CDR3 covers 15 residues. V shed 4 bases and J 3 bases; nucleotides not matched to a gene: 8. Germline assignment: CDR1 SGHNT and CDR2 YYREEE (reference sequence). The CDR3 is CASSRPGGAEETQYF. DNA for the CDR3: TGTGCCAGCAGCCGACCCGGGGGGGCGGAAGAGACCCAGTACTTC.

This chain uses TRBV4-2 with TRBJ2-5; 15 bases are shared with TRBD2. The CDR3 extends over 18 amino acids. Germline CDR1 LGHNA, CDR2 YNFKEQ. With 0 bases clipped from V and 5 bases from J, the junction kept 7 bases outside the gene matches. The CDR3 region has the DNA TGTGCCAGCAGCCAAGACAGGACTAGCGGGGGGGCCGTGGAGACCCAGTACTTC. Protein: CASSQDRTSGGAVETQYF.

This clonotype was found a few times. This chain links TRBV3-1 with TRBJ2-7; a weak D match, TRBD2 (6 bases). Deletions cut 5 bases from V and 6 bases from J, with 23 bases between. Germline V CDR1 and CDR2: LGHDT, YNNKEL (reference sequence). The CDR3 has 16 residues. In DNA, the CDR3 is TGTGCCAGCAGCGGAGGCCAAGGAGGGGTGTGGGTCGAGCAGTACTTC. It codes for CASSGGQGGVWVEQYF.

This clonotype was picked up many times. V is TRBV4-2 and J is TRBJ2-5, with TRBD1 matching over 7 bases. Germline loops: CDR1 LGHNA, CDR2 YNFKEQ. The V segment lost 3 bases and the J segment 2 bases; nucleotides outside the gene matches: 0. This CDR3 is built from 13 residues. CDR3 bases: TGTGCCAGCAGCCAGGGACAGCAAGAGACCCAGTACTTC. The encoded protein is CASSQGQQETQYF.

This clonotype appeared a few times. The chain recombines TRBV7-8 with TRBJ2-5; the D gene is possibly TRBD1 (5 bases). Trimming stripped 5 bases from V and 3 bases from J, with 13 bases between. The CDR3 consists of 14 residues. The V gene's germline CDR1 is SGHVS and CDR2 FQNEAQ. CDR3 sequence: CASSHRIEKETQYF. The CDR3 DNA reads TGTGCCAGCAGCCACAGGATAGAAAAAGAGACCCAGTACTTC.

This clonotype has more than one count but fewer than ten. The chain combines TRBV7-3 with TRBJ2-1; a weak D match, TRBD2 (5 bases). V shed 1 base and J shed 6 bases, with 10 bases lying between them. The CDR3 sequence is 14 residues long. Per the germline V gene, CDR1 is SGHTA and CDR2 is FQGTGA. CDR3 DNA sequence: TGTGCCAGCAGCTTAAGTATTACTAGCAATGAGCAGTTCTTC. It yields the protein CASSLSITSNEQFF.

This clonotype was recorded a few times. The V call is TRBV6-2 or TRBV6-3, the J call TRBJ2-3; D gene uncertain. Per germline, CDR1 MNHEY and CDR2 SVGEGT. Trimming removed 10 bases at V and 5 bases at J, with 16 bases between. The CDR3 is 13 residues long. The chain's CDR3 is CAISGPPGDTQYF. In DNA form, the CDR3 reads TGTGCCATCTCCGGGCCTCCGGGAGATACGCAGTATTTT.

V is TRBV29-1 and J is TRBJ2-7; D tentatively fits TRBD1 or TRBD2 (5 bases each). The CDR3 sequence is 14 residues long. CDR1 and CDR2 (germline): SQVTM, ANQGSEA. Trimming took 5 bases from V and 2 from J, leaving 16 bases between them. The CDR3 here is CSVIKPRGPYEQYF. The CDR3 region has the DNA TGCAGCGTTATCAAACCCCGGGGCCCCTACGAGCAGTACTTC.

Here the CDR3 DNA reads TGTGCCAGCAGTACCGGGACGGAAAATCAGCCCCAGCATTTT. Protein product: CASSTGTENQPQHF. This chain connects TRBV6-5 to TRBJ1-5; D perhaps matches TRBD1 (5 bases). Germline V gene data show CDR1 as MNHEY and CDR2 as SVGAGI. V shed 5 bases and J shed 4 bases, with 12 bases lying between them. The CDR3 contains 14 residues.

This clonotype occurred a few times. The V gene is TRBV5-1, the J gene TRBJ1-1, with TRBD1 matching 8 bases. This CDR3 spans 13 amino acids. V lost 6 bases, J lost 5 bases, and 6 bases stayed unmatched. Germline values: CDR1 SGHRS, CDR2 YFSETQ. The CDR3 sequence: CASKGQGDTEAFF. The CDR3 DNA reads as TGCGCCAGCAAAGGACAGGGTGATACTGAAGCTTTCTTT. Filled out from reference TRBV5-1 and TRBJ1-1, the complete variable domain reads KAGVTQTPRYLIKTRGQQVTLSCSPISGHRSVSWYQQTPGQGLQFLFEYFSETQRNKGNFPGRFSGRQFSNSRSEMNVSTLELGDSALYLCASKGQGDTEAFFGQGTRLTVV.

This clonotype occurred a few times. V gene TRBV7-2 combines with J gene TRBJ1-1; maybe TRBD1 (6 bases). Per the germline V gene, CDR1 is SGHTA and CDR2 is FQGNSA. The CDR3 has 16 residues. Deletions cut 1 base from V and 5 bases from J, with 17 bases between. CDR3 DNA sequence: TGTGCCAGCAGCTTAGACCCCGACAGGATCGGGACTGAAGCTTTCTTT. It codes for CASSLDPDRIGTEAFF.

The V and J genes are TRBV12-3 or TRBV12-4 and TRBJ2-7, with D perhaps TRBD1 (6 bases). The CDR3 totals 14 residues. V was trimmed by 3 bases and J by 2 bases, leaving 11 bases between them. The CDR3 sequence is CASSFGDRPYEQYF. CDR3 coding DNA: TGTGCCAGCAGTTTTGGCGACAGGCCCTACGAGCAGTACTTC.

This clonotype has a count of ten or more. This chain joins TRBV5-1 and TRBJ2-1; TRBD2 matches at 8 bases. V shed 4 bases and J 3 bases; nucleotides not matched to a gene: 6. The germline V gene has CDR1 SGHRS and CDR2 YFSETQ. The CDR3 covers 15 residues. The CDR3 loop is CASSVVSGSYNEQFF. CDR3 coding DNA: TGCGCCAGCAGCGTGGTAAGCGGGAGCTACAATGAGCAGTTCTTC.

The chain joins TRBV5-1 to TRBJ2-3, with a tentative D call TRBD2 (6 bases). The CDR3 runs to 15 residues. V lost 3 bases, J lost 3 bases, and 14 bases lay in between. Per the germline V gene, CDR1 is SGHRS and CDR2 is YFSETQ. This CDR3 is CASSSRDSRTDTQYF. The CDR3 DNA reads as TGCGCCAGCAGCTCCCGGGACTCGCGAACAGATACGCAGTATTTT.

This clonotype was seen more than once but under ten times. This chain links TRBV7-9 with TRBJ1-1, with 12 positions matching TRBD1. The trim removed 1 base at V and 3 bases at J, leaving 6 bases unmatched. Germline loops: CDR1 SEHNR, CDR2 FQNEAQ (reference sequence). The CDR3 length is 17 residues. The CDR3 spells CASSLGGTGGLDTEAFF. The CDR3 DNA reads as TGTGCCAGCAGCTTAGGCGGGACAGGGGGCCTTGACACTGAAGCTTTCTTT.

This clonotype was observed a handful of times. The chain joins TRBV6-2 or TRBV6-3 to TRBJ2-1; 9 bases agree with TRBD2. Per germline, CDR1 MNHEY and CDR2 SVGEGT. CDR3 size: 18 residues. Trimming cost V 4 bases and J 2 bases; bases outside gene matches: 12. The DNA for the CDR3 is TGTGCCAGCAGTTCCGAGACAGATCTAGCGGGACCCTACAATGAGCAGTTCTTC. As protein: CASSSETDLAGPYNEQFF.

This rearrangement joins TRBV3-1 to TRBJ2-7; D not resolved. Germline V gene lookup returns CDR1 LGHDT and CDR2 YNNKEL (reference sequence). This CDR3 is built from 13 residues. Trimming cost V 2 bases and J 2 bases, with 7 bases left between them. The CDR3 DNA sequence: TGTGCCAGCAGCCAAATTCCGACCTACGAGCAGTACTTC. It yields the protein CASSQIPTYEQYF.

This clonotype appeared a few times. The J gene is TRBJ2-1, the V gene TRBV10-3, with TRBD2 matching over 11 bases. The CDR3 is 16 residues long. CDR1 is ENHRY, CDR2 SYGVKD, per germline. V trimming: 3 bases; J trimming: 7 bases; junction bases outside the gene matches: 8. CDR3 loop: CAISDPSGGLGNEQFF. As DNA, the CDR3 is TGTGCCATCAGTGATCCTAGCGGGGGGCTAGGGAATGAGCAGTTCTTC.

The J gene is TRBJ2-2, the V gene TRBV12-3 or TRBV12-4, with D perhaps TRBD1 or TRBD2 (7 bases each). V was shortened by 3 bases and J by 6 bases, with 14 bases between the two germline ends. The CDR3 spans 15 residues. The CDR3 DNA reads as TGTGCCAGCAGTTTGGGAGGGGGCGAGGCCGGGGAGCTGTTTTTT. It codes for CASSLGGGEAGELFF.

This clonotype was counted only a few times. The CDR3 reads CASIGDRDEQYF. The CDR3 DNA reads as TGTGCCAGCATCGGAGACAGGGACGAGCAGTACTTC. The V gene is TRBV2, the J gene TRBJ2-7, with 7 bases fitting TRBD1. V lost 7 bases to trimming and J lost 5 bases; unmatched junction nucleotides: 5. Germline V CDR1 and CDR2: SNHLY, FYNNEI. The CDR3 is 12 amino acids.

This sequence joins TRBV7-2 and TRBJ2-3; 9 bases are a match to TRBD2. CDR1 SGHTA and CDR2 FQGNSA come from the germline V gene. CDR3 length: 17 residues. The trim removed 3 bases at V and 1 base at J, leaving 8 bases unmatched. In DNA form, the CDR3 reads TGTGCCAGCAGCTTGCTAGCGGGACTTGGGGGCACAGATACGCAGTATTTT. As protein: CASSLLAGLGGTDTQYF.

The genes are TRBV19 and TRBJ2-7, with D possibly matching TRBD2 (7 bases). Per germline, CDR1 LNHDA and CDR2 SQIVND (reference sequence). The germline V and J ends were trimmed by 8 bases and 4 bases, with 18 bases remaining between them. CDR3 length equals 14 residues. The CDR3 loop is CASSVRGARYEQYF. The CDR3 nucleotides are TGTGCCAGTTCCGTCCGGGGGGCAAGGTACGAGCAGTACTTC.

The chain has TRBV12-3 or TRBV12-4 and TRBJ2-3; D possibly corresponds to TRBD1 (6 bases). With 5 bases removed from V and 2 bases from J, the gap between germline ends came to 11 bases. This CDR3 is 14 amino acids long. As DNA, the CDR3 is TGTGCCAGCAGTATACAGGGTCCCACAGATACGCAGTATTTT. Protein: CASSIQGPTDTQYF.